This passage covers 17 T cell receptor beta chains from one sample sequenced in a study of beta chain features in type 1 diabetes. As every portion of the isolated RNA was reverse transcribed, the sequencing read expressed TCRB transcripts. Clones were sequenced by immunoSEQ multiplex PCR, and TCRdb holds only the in-frame ones, with some missing. The sample lists fewer than 400,000 clones, around 8% occurring once. The sample comprised central memory CD4+ T cells from blood. These receptors were collected from a woman under 30 in good health.

V is TRBV29-1 and J is TRBJ2-2; 7 bases are a match to TRBD2. Germline trimming cut 4 bases from V and 2 bases from J; bases unmatched to any gene: 7. The CDR3 runs 15 residues. Germline CDR1 and CDR2: SQVTM and ANQGSEA. In nucleotides, the CDR3 is TGCAGCGTTGTTGGACTAGTTCCCAACACCGGGGAGCTGTTTTTT. Its protein product is CSVVGLVPNTGELFF.

In this sample, this clone turned up a few times. The chain joins TRBV21-1 to TRBJ2-3; TRBD1 reflects the table's D call only, with no check against the DNA. TRBV21-1 is a known pseudogene. The CDR3 length is 14 residues. DNA of the CDR3: TGTGCCAGCAGCAAAGATGGCTTCACAGATACGCAGTATTTT. This encodes CASSKDGFTDTQYF.

This clone was observed a handful of times. The chain combines TRBV5-6 with TRBJ2-7; unclear D gene. CDR3 length equals 13 residues. V lost 2 bases, J lost 4 bases, and 10 bases lay in between. From germline, CDR1 is SGHDT and CDR2 YYEEEE. The CDR3 region is CASSFRAGYEQYF. The CDR3 nucleotides read TGTGCCAGCAGCTTTAGGGCCGGATACGAGCAGTACTTC.

This clone occurred many times. The chain uses TRBV7-9 and TRBJ1-1; TRBD1 matches 10 bases. Germline V gene lookup returns CDR1 SEHNR and CDR2 FQNEAQ (reference sequence). The J segment lost 1 base and the V segment lost 4 bases, leaving 9 bases of the junction unmatched. This CDR3 comprises 17 residues. The DNA of the CDR3 is TGTGCCAGCAGCTCCTTTGGGGGACAGGGGCCGAACACTGAAGCTTTCTTT. Encoded protein: CASSSFGGQGPNTEAFF.

This clone has just a few counts. Other DNA sequences in this specimen translate into the identical CDR3. The rearrangement uses TRBV7-2 and TRBJ2-7; the match to TRBD1 covers 7 bases. The CDR3 contains 14 residues. After removal of 5 bases from V and 4 bases from J, the junction contained 8 bases not matched to a gene. CDR1 and CDR2 (germline): SGHTA, FQGNSA. The CDR3 DNA sequence: TGTGCCAGCAGCGTCAGACAGGGCTGGTACGAGCAGTACTTC. Protein: CASSVRQGWYEQYF.

V gene TRBV2 combines with J gene TRBJ2-7; 7 nucleotides agree with TRBD1. This CDR3 comprises 13 residues. CDR1 and CDR2 from the germline V gene are SNHLY and FYNNEI. The V segment lost 3 bases and the J segment 2 bases; nucleotides outside the gene matches: 1. CDR3 nucleotide sequence: TGTGCCAGCAGTGAGACAGGGACCTACGAGCAGTACTTC. This gives the protein CASSETGTYEQYF.

This clone was detected a few times. The chain couples TRBV2 to TRBJ1-2; D gene ambiguous. V shed 7 bases and J shed 4 bases, with 13 bases lying between them. Per germline, CDR1 SNHLY and CDR2 FYNNEI. The CDR3 spans 13 residues. CDR3 nucleotide sequence: TGTGCCAGCATACGTGAGTTGGGCTATGGCTACACCTTC. It codes for CASIRELGYGYTF.

The chain has TRBV15 and TRBJ2-5; D gene ambiguous. Germline V gives CDR1 LNHNV, CDR2 YYDKDF (reference sequence). The CDR3 is 14 amino acids. V gave up 1 base and J gave up 1 base, with 7 bases separating them. The CDR3 sequence is CATSRGSGQETQYF. The CDR3 DNA reads TGTGCCACCAGCAGAGGGTCAGGCCAAGAGACCCAGTACTTC. The whole variable domain, remainder taken from reference TRBV15 and TRBJ2-5, is DAMVIQNPRYQVTQFGKPVTLSCSQTLNHNVMYWYQQKSSQAPKLLFHYYDKDFNNEADTPDNFQSRRPNTSFCFLDIRSPGLGDTAMYLCATSRGSGQETQYFGPGTRLLVL.

This clone was seen at least ten times. The chain combines TRBV4-3 with TRBJ1-4; D not resolved. Between the trimmed V and J ends, which lost 3 bases and 7 bases, there was a span of 15 bases. Germline V CDR1 and CDR2: LGHNA, YSLEER. This CDR3 has 15 residues. CDR3 in amino acids: CASSQEGAVGEKLFF. CDR3 nucleotides: TGCGCCAGCAGCCAGGAAGGTGCCGTTGGTGAAAAACTGTTTTTT.

This chain joins TRBV18 and TRBJ2-7; the match to TRBD2 covers 12 bases. The CDR3 runs 15 residues. CDR1 is KGHSH and CDR2 is LQKENI in the germline V gene. V trimming: 4 bases; J trimming: 4 bases; junction bases outside the gene matches: 5. CDR3 bases: TGTGCCAGCTCACGACTAGCGGGAGTCTCATACGAGCAGTACTTC. Translated: CASSRLAGVSYEQYF.

This chain's CDR3 is CASSLWGFLDTQYF. The CDR3 DNA sequence: TGTGCCAGCAGCTTATGGGGGTTTTTGGATACGCAGTATTTT. The chain combines TRBV7-2 with TRBJ2-3, with D possibly called TRBD1 or TRBD2 (5 bases each). The germline V gene encodes CDR1 SGHTA and CDR2 FQGNSA. The CDR3 runs to 14 residues. Trimming took 2 bases from V and 6 from J, leaving 12 bases between them.

The sample holds many counts of this clone. The chain couples TRBV7-9 to TRBJ1-2; TRBD1 matches 8 bases. Germline V CDR1 and CDR2: SEHNR, FQNEAQ (reference sequence). V was pared by 5 bases and J by 1 base, with 0 bases of the junction left unmatched. The CDR3 has 13 residues. CDR3 DNA: TGTGCCAGCAGCGGACAGGGTAACTATGGCTACACCTTC. This gives the protein CASSGQGNYGYTF.

J is TRBJ2-2 and V is TRBV7-9; no clear D gene. The CDR3 loop spans 13 amino acids. Trimming pared 6 bases from V and 0 bases from J, leaving 5 bases between. Looked up from germline, CDR1 is SEHNR and CDR2 is FQNEAQ (reference sequence). The CDR3 bases are TGTGCCAGCAGAAGGACGAACACCGGGGAGCTGTTTTTT. Residues: CASRRTNTGELFF.

This clone was counted between two and nine times. The chain uses TRBV6-1 and TRBJ2-2, with 7 bases identical to TRBD1. Germline V lookup: CDR1 MNHNS, CDR2 SASEGT. The CDR3 totals 14 residues. The ends lost 7 bases at V and 4 bases at J; junction bases unmatched: 6. The CDR3 coding sequence is TGTGCCAGCAAACCCGACAGGGTCACCGGGGAGCTGTTTTTT. This gives the protein CASKPDRVTGELFF.

Here the CDR3 DNA reads TGCGCCAGCTCGCCGGCGGGGCACCCGAACACTGAAGCTTTCTTT. Translation gives CASSPAGHPNTEAFF. The chain has TRBV5-1 and TRBJ1-1; D is perhaps TRBD1 (5 bases). Per germline, CDR1 SGHRS and CDR2 YFSETQ. V lost 7 bases to trimming and J lost 1 base, with 17 bases between them. The CDR3 totals 15 residues.

This clone was seen more than once but under ten times. V gene TRBV18 combines with J gene TRBJ2-3, with 7 bases that match TRBD1. The length of the CDR3 is 15 residues. J gave up 1 base and V 3 bases, and 4 bases lay outside the gene matches. CDR1 and CDR2 from the germline V gene are KGHSH and LQKENI. CDR3: CASSPNQGGTDTQYF. CDR3 coding DNA: TGTGCCAGCTCACCCAATCAGGGGGGCACAGATACGCAGTATTTT.

This clone occurred many times. The genes are TRBV2 and TRBJ1-1, with a possible D match to TRBD1 (5 bases). Per the germline V gene, CDR1 is SNHLY and CDR2 is FYNNEI. V shed 6 bases and J shed 3 bases, with 11 bases lying between them. The CDR3 is 13 amino acids. CDR3 amino acids: CASSYRRDTEAFF. The DNA for the CDR3 is TGTGCCAGCAGCTACAGGAGGGACACTGAAGCTTTCTTT.